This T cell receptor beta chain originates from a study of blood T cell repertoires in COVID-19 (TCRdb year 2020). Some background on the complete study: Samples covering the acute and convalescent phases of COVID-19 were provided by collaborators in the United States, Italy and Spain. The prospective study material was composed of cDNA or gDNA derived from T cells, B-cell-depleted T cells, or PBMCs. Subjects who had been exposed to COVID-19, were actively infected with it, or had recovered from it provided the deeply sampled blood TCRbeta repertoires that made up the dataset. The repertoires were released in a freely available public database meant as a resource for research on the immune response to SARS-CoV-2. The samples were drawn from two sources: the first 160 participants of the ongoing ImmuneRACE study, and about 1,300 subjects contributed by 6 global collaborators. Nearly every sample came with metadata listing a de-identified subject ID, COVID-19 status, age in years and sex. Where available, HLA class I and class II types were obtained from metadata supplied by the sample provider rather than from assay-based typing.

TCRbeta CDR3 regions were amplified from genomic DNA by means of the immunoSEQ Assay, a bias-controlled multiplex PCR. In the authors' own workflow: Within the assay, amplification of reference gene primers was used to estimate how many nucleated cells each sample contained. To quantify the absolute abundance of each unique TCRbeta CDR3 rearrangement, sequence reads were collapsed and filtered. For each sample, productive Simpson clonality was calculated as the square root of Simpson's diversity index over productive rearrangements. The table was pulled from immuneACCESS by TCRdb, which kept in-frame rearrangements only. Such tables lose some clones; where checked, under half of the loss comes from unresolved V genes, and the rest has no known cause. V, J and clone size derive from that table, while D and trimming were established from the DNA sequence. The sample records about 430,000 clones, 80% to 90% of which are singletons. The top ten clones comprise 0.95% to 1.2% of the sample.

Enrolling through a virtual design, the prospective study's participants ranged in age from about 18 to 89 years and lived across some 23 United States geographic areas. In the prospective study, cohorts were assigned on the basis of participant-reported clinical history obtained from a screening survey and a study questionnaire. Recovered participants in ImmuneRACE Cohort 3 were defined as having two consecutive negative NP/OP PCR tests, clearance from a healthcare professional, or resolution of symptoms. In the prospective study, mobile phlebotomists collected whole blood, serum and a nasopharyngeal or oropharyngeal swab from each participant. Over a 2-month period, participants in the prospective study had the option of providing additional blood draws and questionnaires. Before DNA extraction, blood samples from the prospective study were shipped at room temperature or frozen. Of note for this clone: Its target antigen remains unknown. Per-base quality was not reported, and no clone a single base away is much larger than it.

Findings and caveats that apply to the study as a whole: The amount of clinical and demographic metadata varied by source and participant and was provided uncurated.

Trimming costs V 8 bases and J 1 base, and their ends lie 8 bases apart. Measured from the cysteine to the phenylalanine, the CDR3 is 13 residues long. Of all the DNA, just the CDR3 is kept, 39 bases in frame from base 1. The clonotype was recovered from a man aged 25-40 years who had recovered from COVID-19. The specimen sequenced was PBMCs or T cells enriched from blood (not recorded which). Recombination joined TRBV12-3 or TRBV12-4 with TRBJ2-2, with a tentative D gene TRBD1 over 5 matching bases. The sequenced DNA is TGTGCCAGCGGGCAGGGGAACACCGGGGAGCTGTTTTTT. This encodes CASGQGNTGELFF.